These T cell receptor beta chains were read from a single sample in a study of OX40 agonist ivuxolimab in advanced cancers. Only in-frame clones appear in the TCRdb table, and some are missing; sequencing was by immunoSEQ multiplex PCR. The sample records tens of thousands of clones, about 83% being singletons. Source: CD4+ or CD8+ T cells sorted from blood, taken in a trial of the OX40 agonist ivuxolimab. The source is an adult with an advanced solid tumor such as melanoma, head and neck, liver or kidney cancer. The conserved cysteine and the conserved F or W are not part of the CDR3 here. Not every row has a clone size; where given, it reads once, few, many or a size class.

size	V	J	CDR3
-	TRBV9	TRBJ1-2	ASSAVGGFGYT
once	TRBV7-7	TRBJ1-3	ASSLGDSSGNTIY
-	TRBV11-2	TRBJ1-4	ASSQPPRSEKLF
-	TRBV5-1	TRBJ2-3	ASSPPRGDTQY
-	TRBV6-6	TRBJ2-5	ASSPRASGGGETQY
few	TRBV7-3	TRBJ2-2	ASSLQGFTGELF
-	TRBV19	TRBJ1-1	ASSLGTGAASTEAF
-	TRBV27	TRBJ2-3	ASSLELVSTDTQY
once	TRBV27	TRBJ2-5	ASSLGYQETQY
-	TRBV19	TRBJ1-4	ASSSKSIRQYNEKLF
-	TRBV7-9	TRBJ2-1	ASSLARTSGGSSYNEQF
-	TRBV4-3	TRBJ1-2	ASSQVGQGYGYT
-	TRBV4-1	TRBJ2-5	ASSLPRQQETQY
-	TRBV7-6	TRBJ2-2	ASSTGLTANTGELF
few	TRBV5-1	TRBJ1-6	ASSLDRDSPLH
once	TRBV4-2	TRBJ1-3	ASSQGLVGLENTIY
-	TRBV9	TRBJ1-5	ASSVATGDGQPQH
-	TRBV6-1	TRBJ2-3	ASSEGTGSTDTQY
-	TRBV7-2	TRBJ1-2	ASSSSRDSSGGYT
few	TRBV18	TRBJ1-2	ASSLDRGSFGYT
-	TRBV7-2	TRBJ2-7	ASRRSGAYEQY
-	TRBV19	TRBJ2-7	ASSIDRQGSYEQY
once	TRBV7-9	TRBJ1-3	ASSLTETSSGNTIY
-	TRBV13	TRBJ1-2	ASSLKGALANYGYT
-	TRBV29-1	TRBJ1-2	SAATGNYGYT
-	TRBV6-5	TRBJ2-1	ASSYDSSSYNEQF
-	TRBV4-1	TRBJ2-1	ASSQSPLLYNEQF
-	TRBV30	TRBJ1-5	AWSVRGSNQPQH
-	TRBV6-5	TRBJ1-2	ASSYVYYSGQT
-	TRBV7-2	TRBJ2-6	ASSGDRVGTGANVLT
few	TRBV19	TRBJ1-1	ASSIWGDDTEAF
-	TRBV18	TRBJ1-4	ASSPPSGRGSEKLF
once	TRBV5-6	TRBJ2-1	ASSPGTGGTYEQF
-	TRBV4-3	TRBJ1-2	ASSQVVIALPNYGYT
-	TRBV18	TRBJ2-5	ASSTRRGQETQY
-	TRBV19	TRBJ2-3	ASSIPGGTDTQY
-	TRBV7-3	TRBJ2-3	ASSLMGTATDTQY
once	TRBV5-4	TRBJ1-1	ASSAYQTGQGRTEAF
-	TRBV5-6	TRBJ2-7	ASSLVRGYEQY
-	TRBV23-1	TRBJ1-5	ARYRQGKFQPQH
-	TRBV6-5	TRBJ2-7	ASNNQAPYEQY
-	TRBV7-6	TRBJ1-2	ASSPRESDGYT
-	TRBV18	TRBJ2-5	ASSPNPQGTQY
-	TRBV6-1	TRBJ1-6	ASLDGTSLH
-	TRBV5-1	TRBJ2-1	ASLSGTGYNNEQF
-	TRBV7-9	TRBJ1-2	ASSLDSHGYT
-	TRBV5-5	TRBJ2-3	ASSSLWGSSTDTQY
-	TRBV5-4	TRBJ2-2	ASSQRQANTGELF
once	TRBV7-9	TRBJ2-6	ASSTTQGPSGANVLT
-	TRBV7-9	TRBJ1-1	ASSLLVIEPVNTEAF
-	TRBV7-2	TRBJ1-1	ATSSSQWAEAF
-	TRBV25-1	TRBJ1-3	ASSRGSWSGNTIY
-	TRBV27	TRBJ2-7	ASSLVGGLVAYEQY
-	TRBV2	TRBJ2-3	ASREFSTDTQY
few	TRBV7-9	TRBJ2-7	ASSLSGQGINEQY
-	TRBV6-6	TRBJ1-4	ASSYTTGGGEKLF
-	TRBV4-3	TRBJ2-5	ASSPGGRVQETQY
-	TRBV6-1	TRBJ1-2	ASSEVGTVYGYT
-	TRBV7-9	TRBJ2-7	ATDRVYEQY
-	TRBV5-5	TRBJ1-6	ASSSYNSPLH